Presented here are 27 T cell receptor beta chains from one specimen sequenced in a study of blood T cell repertoires in COVID-19. Only in-frame clones appear in the TCRdb table, and some are missing; sequencing was by immunoSEQ multiplex PCR. The table records 130,000 to 150,000 clones, about 87% of them present only once. The material sequenced was peripheral blood. The receptor source for this set is a man aged 45 to 65 who had recovered from COVID-19.

The CDR3 sequence is CASSLPGFLGSYNEQFF. CDR3 coding DNA: TGTGCCAGCAGCTTACCAGGGTTTCTGGGCTCCTACAATGAGCAGTTCTTC. The chain combines TRBV7-9 with TRBJ2-1, with D possibly TRBD1 on 5 matching bases. Trimming removed 2 bases at V and 0 bases at J, with 14 bases between. The CDR3 runs 17 residues. Germline V gene data show CDR1 as SEHNR and CDR2 as FQNEAQ (reference sequence).

The count of this clone is one. J is TRBJ2-7 and V is TRBV2; TRBD1 matches at 7 bases. J lost 1 base, V lost 6 bases, and 6 bases had no gene match. The CDR3 consists of 14 residues. Germline V gene lookup returns CDR1 SNHLY and CDR2 FYNNEI. The CDR3 protein is CASRSQGKSYEQYF. As DNA, the CDR3 is TGTGCCAGCAGGTCACAGGGGAAATCCTACGAGCAGTACTTC.

The chain combines TRBV7-9 with TRBJ2-3; D possibly corresponds to TRBD1 (6 bases). Trimming pared 3 bases from V and 5 bases from J, leaving 15 bases between. The CDR3 covers 15 residues. The V gene's germline CDR1 is SEHNR and CDR2 FQNEAQ (reference sequence). CDR3 amino acids: CASSFADRQIDTQYF. The DNA for the CDR3 is TGTGCCAGCAGCTTCGCGGACAGACAAATAGATACGCAGTATTTT. Filled out from reference TRBV7-9 and TRBJ2-3, the complete variable domain reads DTGVSQNPRHKITKRGQNVTFRCDPISEHNRLYWYRQTLGQGPEFLTYFQNEAQLEKSRLLSDRFSAERPKGSFSTLEIQRTEQGDSAMYLCASSFADRQIDTQYFGPGTRLTVL.

This chain uses TRBV4-1 with TRBJ1-1; D may be TRBD1 (5 bases). Germline V lookup: CDR1 MGHRA, CDR2 YSYEKL. The CDR3 length is 17 residues. Trimming removed 0 bases at V and 0 bases at J, with 14 bases between. CDR3 amino acids: CASSQDRARVMNTEAFF. CDR3 nucleotide sequence: TGCGCCAGCAGCCAAGATCGGGCCAGGGTCATGAACACTGAAGCTTTCTTT.

The rearrangement uses TRBV19 and TRBJ2-7; TRBD2 agrees at 8 bases. The length of the CDR3 is 14 residues. V gave up 6 bases and J gave up 2 bases; unmatched junction bases: 6. Germline lookup yields CDR1 LNHDA and CDR2 SQIVND (reference sequence). The CDR3 DNA reads TGTGCCAGTAGCCCGGGAGGGGAACCCTACGAGCAGTACTTC. This translates into CASSPGGEPYEQYF.

This rearrangement joins TRBV5-1 to TRBJ2-7, with D possibly being TRBD2 (6 bases). The length of the CDR3 is 16 residues. Germline lookup yields CDR1 SGHRS and CDR2 YFSETQ. V lost 0 bases and J lost 4, with 17 bases in between. The DNA for the CDR3 is TGCGCCAGCAGCTTGGAGTCGGCTAGCGATGCTTACGAGCAGTACTTC. Protein: CASSLESASDAYEQYF.

This clone was picked up one time. The chain employs TRBV4-3 and TRBJ1-6; a weak D match, TRBD1 (6 bases). The germline gives CDR1 LGHNA, CDR2 YSLEER. The CDR3 consists of 17 residues. V was clipped by 0 bases and J by 10 bases, with 19 bases between them. The CDR3 DNA reads as TGCGCCAGCAGCCAAGATTTAGGACAGTCGGATAGGTCACCCCTCCACTTT. Amino acid sequence: CASSQDLGQSDRSPLHF.

This clone appeared a single time. The rearrangement links TRBV3-1 (or the pseudogene TRBV3-2) to TRBJ1-1, with D possibly being TRBD1 (6 bases). The CDR3 length is 14 residues. Per germline, CDR1 LGHDT and CDR2 YNNKEL (reference sequence). V was pared by 0 bases and J by 11 bases, with 16 bases between. CDR3 nucleotide sequence: TGTGCCAGCAGCCAAGAAGGCAGGGGAAGGGAGGCTTTCTTT. Protein: CASSQEGRGREAFF.

V gene TRBV2 combines with J gene TRBJ1-4, with 7 bases identical to TRBD1. CDR1 SNHLY and CDR2 FYNNEI come from the germline V gene. V was clipped by 3 bases and J by 0 bases; unmatched bases: 7. CDR3 length: 17 amino acids. CDR3 nucleotide sequence: TGTGCCAGCAGTGACTTTTTCCAGGGGGCAACTAATGAAAAACTGTTTTTT. It is translated as CASSDFFQGATNEKLFF.

V gene TRBV3-1 (or the pseudogene TRBV3-2) combines with J gene TRBJ2-1; possible D gene TRBD1, 7 bases. CDR1 and CDR2 (germline): LGHDT, YNNKEL (reference sequence). The CDR3 has 16 amino acids. Trimming cost V 0 bases and J 3 bases, with 12 bases left between them. The CDR3 protein is CASSQETGTYYNEQFF. The CDR3 DNA reads as TGTGCCAGCAGCCAAGAGACAGGGACTTACTACAATGAGCAGTTCTTC.

This clone was detected only a few times. This sequence joins TRBV11-3 and TRBJ2-1; 11 bases align to TRBD2. Germline assignment: CDR1 SGHNT and CDR2 YENEEA. CDR3 length equals 15 residues. Trimming took 3 bases from V and 9 from J; bases not matched to a gene: 7. The CDR3 here is CASSFSGGGLGEQFF. The CDR3 DNA is TGTGCCAGCAGCTTTAGCGGGGGGGGTTTGGGTGAGCAGTTCTTC.

The chain is built from TRBV5-5 and TRBJ1-6; D perhaps matches TRBD1 (5 bases). Trimming pared 0 bases from V and 8 bases from J, leaving 12 bases between. Germline lookup yields CDR1 SGHKS and CDR2 YYEKEE (reference sequence). The CDR3 is 15 amino acids. The CDR3, as DNA: TGTGCCAGCAGCTTGGAAGGGGCGCGGTATTCACCCCTCCACTTT. It codes for CASSLEGARYSPLHF.

The chain combines TRBV19 with TRBJ1-2, with 7 bases matching TRBD1. J gave up 7 bases and V 5 bases, and 7 bases lay outside the gene matches. Germline values: CDR1 LNHDA, CDR2 SQIVND (reference sequence). The CDR3 runs 13 residues. CDR3 residues: CASSATGSAGYTF. The CDR3 bases are TGTGCCAGTAGTGCGACAGGGTCGGCTGGCTACACCTTC.

The rearrangement uses TRBV4-1 and TRBJ2-3; 8 bases map to TRBD2. CDR3 length: 17 residues. The germline V gene encodes CDR1 MGHRA and CDR2 YSYEKL. The J segment lost 2 bases and the V segment lost 1 base, leaving 8 bases of the junction unmatched. The CDR3, as DNA: TGCGCCAGCAGCCAAGTGGCGCGGGGGGCCTCCACAGATACGCAGTATTTT. Translating gives CASSQVARGASTDTQYF.

The chain links TRBV7-2 to TRBJ2-5; 7 nucleotides match TRBD1. Germline values: CDR1 SGHTA, CDR2 FQGNSA. The CDR3 is 13 amino acids. The ends lost 5 bases at V and 2 bases at J; junction bases unmatched: 2. The CDR3 protein is CASSKGQQETQYF. CDR3 DNA: TGTGCCAGCAGCAAGGGACAGCAAGAGACCCAGTACTTC.

This clone has just a few counts. The rearrangement joins TRBV4-1 to TRBJ2-1; possible D gene TRBD1, 7 bases. Germline-derived CDR1 and CDR2 are MGHRA and YSYEKL. V lost 3 bases, J lost 0 bases, and 15 bases lay in between. This CDR3 spans 17 amino acids. The CDR3 is CASSQTRTGDSYNEQFF. The DNA for the CDR3 is TGCGCCAGCAGCCAGACTAGAACAGGGGACTCCTACAATGAGCAGTTCTTC.

V and J are TRBV5-4 and TRBJ1-4, with TRBD1 matching 8 bases. Trimming at V came to 2 bases and at J to 6 bases, leaving 3 bases not matched to a gene. The germline V gene encodes CDR1 SGHNT and CDR2 YYREEE (reference sequence). This CDR3 is built from 14 residues. Written as DNA, the CDR3 is TGTGCCAGCAGCTTAAAACAGGGGGATGAAAAACTGTTTTTT. It specifies CASSLKQGDEKLFF.

About this clone: Other DNA sequences in this specimen translate into the identical CDR3. The chain carries TRBV7-9 and TRBJ1-1, with TRBD1 identical over 11 bases. The CDR3 length is 13 residues. V lost 6 bases, J lost 3 bases, and 0 bases stayed unmatched. CDR1 SEHNR and CDR2 FQNEAQ come from the germline V gene (reference sequence). DNA for the CDR3: TGTGCCAGCAGGGGACAGGGGGACACTGAAGCTTTCTTT. As protein: CASRGQGDTEAFF.

The J gene is TRBJ2-7, the V gene TRBV5-1; D might be TRBD1 (6 bases). The CDR3 sequence is 15 residues long. The germline gives CDR1 SGHRS, CDR2 YFSETQ. V dropped 1 base and J dropped 0 bases, with 11 bases sitting between them. CDR3 DNA: TGCGCCAGCAGCTTGCAGGGGTCGAGCTCCTACGAGCAGTACTTC. Its translation is CASSLQGSSSYEQYF.

The J gene is TRBJ2-5, the V gene TRBV7-2; 8 bases fit TRBD1. The CDR3 loop spans 15 amino acids. Per the germline V gene, CDR1 is SGHTA and CDR2 is FQGNSA. The V gene end was trimmed by 5 bases and the J gene end by 4 bases; junction bases not matched to a gene: 9. The CDR3 DNA sequence: TGTGCCAGCAGCGCAATGACAGGGGACGGAGAGACCCAGTACTTC. It specifies CASSAMTGDGETQYF.

The chain carries TRBV9 and TRBJ2-3; 12 bases are shared with TRBD2. Germline trimming cut 1 base from V and 4 bases from J; bases unmatched to any gene: 1. CDR3 length: 15 residues. Germline V CDR1 and CDR2: SGDLS, YYNGEE. The CDR3 coding sequence is TGTGCCAGCAGCGTAACTAGCGGGGGGCCAGATACGCAGTATTTT. Protein sequence: CASSVTSGGPDTQYF.

This clone has just a few counts. The gene calls are TRBV19 and TRBJ2-4; TRBD1 might be the D (6 bases). Looked up from germline, CDR1 is LNHDA and CDR2 is SQIVND (reference sequence). V was trimmed by 4 bases and J by 4 bases, leaving 17 bases between them. The CDR3 contains 16 residues. DNA for the CDR3: TGTGCCAGTAGTACCCCGCAGATTCAGGGGAAAAACATTCAGTACTTC. Amino acids: CASSTPQIQGKNIQYF.

J is TRBJ2-1 and V is TRBV19, with 11 nucleotides matching TRBD1. The CDR3 spans 15 residues. The V segment lost 4 bases and the J segment 9 bases; nucleotides outside the gene matches: 8. Germline CDR1 is LNHDA and CDR2 is SQIVND (reference sequence). The CDR3 DNA follows: TGTGCCAGTAGTACGGACAGGGGGCATTCCGGTGAGCAGTTCTTC. This gives the protein CASSTDRGHSGEQFF.

This clone has just a few counts. The chain carries TRBV6-5 and TRBJ1-2; 8 bases agree with TRBD1. Germline CDR1 MNHEY, CDR2 SVGAGI. With 6 bases clipped from V and 4 bases from J, the junction kept 10 bases outside the gene matches. This CDR3 is built from 15 residues. The CDR3 spells CASRVGQGASYGYTF. The DNA for the CDR3 is TGTGCCAGCAGGGTGGGGCAGGGGGCGAGCTATGGCTACACCTTC.

In regard to this clone: The junction departs from the called germline gene at one end, perhaps through a read error. The rearrangement joins TRBV7-7 to TRBJ2-3, with a weak D call TRBD1 (5 bases). Per germline, CDR1 SSHAT and CDR2 FNYEAQ (reference sequence). The CDR3 sequence is 15 residues long. CDR3 in amino acids: CASSLGDSATDTQYF. The CDR3, as DNA: TGTGCTAGCAGCTTAGGAGACAGTGCCACAGATACGCAGTATTTT. The full variable domain, in which reference TRBV7-7 and TRBJ2-3 provide the parts outside the CDR3, is GAGVSQSPRYKVTKRGQDVTLRCDPISSHATLYWYQQALGQGPEFLTYFNYEAQPDKSGLPSDRFSAERPEGSISTLTIQRTEQRDSAMYRCASSLGDSATDTQYFGPGTRLTVL.

The J gene is TRBJ2-5, the V gene TRBV7-9; 9 bases match TRBD1. Germline CDR1 SEHNR, CDR2 FQNEAQ (reference sequence). This CDR3 has 14 residues. After removal of 3 bases from V and 4 bases from J, the junction contained 3 bases not matched to a gene. The CDR3 loop is CASSFLQGAETQYF. The CDR3 nucleotides are TGTGCCAGCAGCTTCCTACAGGGGGCAGAGACCCAGTACTTC.

This CDR3 is CASRQGTSGSYEQYF. DNA for the CDR3: TGTGCCAGCAGACAGGGGACTAGCGGGAGCTACGAGCAGTACTTC. The V and J genes are TRBV7-9 and TRBJ2-7, with 14 bases matching TRBD2. V was clipped by 6 bases and J by 3 bases; unmatched bases: 4. In germline, CDR1 is SEHNR, CDR2 FQNEAQ (reference sequence). This CDR3 comprises 15 residues.